The clone carrying this T cell receptor beta chain was detected only a few times. This sample was included in a study of glioma-infiltrating T cells after dendritic cell vaccination. Time point defined: after dendritic cell vaccination, including at tumor progression/relapse. PBMC were collected before vaccination, two weeks after the third vaccination, and at progression. Generated by immunoSEQ multiplex PCR, the TCRdb table keeps only in-frame clones and is missing some. Seen here are 100,000 or so clones, less than 90% observed once, and the top ten hold 5.4%. This material consisted of blood, taken after dendritic cell vaccination. This sequence was found in a human donor with glioblastoma.

The CDR3 protein is CASSPAPRTGGSGYGYTF. Written as DNA, the CDR3 is TGTGCCAGCAGCCCAGCACCTCGGACAGGGGGCTCTGGCTATGGCTACACCTTC. The chain links TRBV5-5 to TRBJ1-2, with 11 bases identical to TRBD1. The V gene end was trimmed by 4 bases and the J gene end by 4 bases; junction bases not matched to a gene: 15. The CDR3 contains 18 residues. Germline V gene lookup returns CDR1 SGHKS and CDR2 YYEKEE (reference sequence).